Given below is one TCR beta chain in context. From germline, CDR1 is MNHEY and CDR2 SVGAGI. V trimming: 5 bases; J trimming: 7 bases; junction bases outside the gene matches: 8. The CDR3 extends over 15 amino acids. This sample is part of a study of blood T cell repertoires in COVID-19. Study background: Spain, Italy and the United States supplied samples that represented acute and convalescent COVID-19.

Authors' processing steps: Scientists estimated how many nucleated cells there were by amplifying reference gene primers. Sequencing was performed with immunoSEQ multiplex PCR; in TCRdb, only in-frame clones are kept and a portion is missing. V and J calls and clone size are as listed in that table; D and trimming were resolved from the DNA. Of roughly 240,000 clones listed, roughly 80% are singletons. The chain employs TRBV6-5 and TRBJ2-1; 10 bases match TRBD1. The origin of this receptor is a man in his fifties or sixties who had recovered from COVID-19. Sample: peripheral blood. CDR3 nucleotides: TGTGCCAGCAGTCTAGACAGGGGGCAAAAAAATGAGCAGTTCTTC. Protein product: CASSLDRGQKNEQFF.